Below, 26 T cell receptor beta chains from the same sample are listed, as sequenced in a study. TCRdb ran MiXCR on the 5' RACE reads and lists one entry per CDR3 protein. Among some 8,200 distinct CDR3 sequences, 36% were seen once, and the ten largest hold around 7%. Source material: tumor-infiltrating memory CD4+ T cells sorted from the breast tumor. The subset here: memory CD4+ T cells, CD4+CD45RO+CD25-. The receptors stem from a female donor with breast cancer.

In this sample, this clonotype turned up a few times. V and J are TRBV4-1 and TRBJ2-7; possibly TRBD1 for D (5 bases). The CDR3 is made up of 14 amino acids. In germline, CDR1 is MGHRA, CDR2 YSYEKL. The V end was cut by 4 bases, the J end by 0 bases, with 10 bases between. The CDR3, as DNA: TGCGCCAGCAGCCCCCAGGGAAGCTCCTACGAGCAGTACTTC. Its translation is CASSPQGSSYEQYF.

In the case of this clonotype: One junction end does not reproduce the germline sequence, and a read error may be involved. The J gene is TRBJ2-7, the V gene TRBV7-9, with 8 bases that match TRBD2. Looked up from germline, CDR1 is SEHNR and CDR2 is FQNEAQ (reference sequence). CDR3 length equals 19 residues. CDR3 sequence: CASSSPAPRGSGNSYEQNF. In DNA form, the CDR3 reads TGTGCCAGCAGCTCCCCTGCCCCTCGAGGTAGCGGGAATTCCTACGAGCAGAACTTC. The full variable domain, completed using reference TRBV7-9 and TRBJ2-7, is DTGVSQNPRHKITKRGQNVTFRCDPISEHNRLYWYRQTLGQGPEFLTYFQNEAQLEKSRLLSDRFSAERPKGSFSTLEIQRTEQGDSAMYLCASSSPAPRGSGNSYEQNFGPGTRLTVT.

The DNA for the CDR3 is TGCAGTGCTCTCGACCCCCTTTCCTACAATGAGCAGTTCTTC. Its protein product is CSALDPLSYNEQFF. The chain is built from TRBV20-1 and TRBJ2-1; the D is unclear. Germline V CDR1 and CDR2: DFQATT, SNEGSKA (reference sequence). This CDR3 contains 14 residues. V dropped 5 bases and J dropped 1 base, with 12 bases sitting between them.

As concerns this clonotype: This may be a read error: a much more frequent sequence differs by one nucleotide. This sequence joins TRBV12-3 or TRBV12-4 and TRBJ1-5, with TRBD1 as a possible D gene (6 bases). CDR3 size: 13 residues. The CDR3 loop is CASSLGHGQPQRF. The CDR3 coding sequence is TGTGCCAGCAGTTTGGGACACGGTCAGCCCCAGCGTTTT.

In its sample, this clonotype ranks as medium-sized. The rearrangement uses TRBV5-1 and TRBJ1-2, with TRBD1 matching 7 bases. Germline lookup yields CDR1 SGHRS and CDR2 YFSETQ. This CDR3 is built from 14 residues. V shed 4 bases, J shed 3 bases, and the junction held 6 bases outside the gene matches. The CDR3 protein is CASSARDRHYGYTF. The DNA for the CDR3 is TGCGCCAGCAGCGCGCGGGACAGACACTATGGCTACACCTTC.

This clonotype was picked up many times. This rearrangement joins TRBV6-1 to TRBJ1-6; no clear D. Germline-derived CDR1 and CDR2 are MNHNS and SASEGT. The CDR3 is made up of 16 amino acids. V gave up 2 bases and J gave up 10 bases, with 18 bases separating them. The CDR3 nucleotides are TGTGCCAGCAGTGAATATGGACCTACCACGGGGTCACCCCTCCACTTT. Its translation is CASSEYGPTTGSPLHF.

With respect to this clonotype: No conserved phenylalanine or tryptophan is present at the end of the CDR3, so a read error is the likely explanation. The chain combines TRBV4-2 with TRBJ2-2; 16 bases line up with TRBD2. Germline V gives CDR1 LGHNA, CDR2 YNFKEQ. V lost 4 bases, J lost 5 bases, and 10 bases stayed unmatched. CDR3 length: 19 amino acids. CDR3 loop: CASSRPGTSGRAGTGELFS. DNA of the CDR3: TGTGCCAGCAGCCGACCCGGGACTAGCGGGAGGGCGGGGACCGGGGAGCTGTTTTCT.

This clonotype came up once. This rearrangement joins TRBV3-1 to TRBJ2-2; TRBD1 aligns across 7 bases. The V and J ends lost 5 bases and 4 bases, in that order; junction bases with no gene match: 10. The CDR3 sequence is 16 residues long. CDR1 and CDR2 from the germline V gene are LGHDT and YNNKEL (reference sequence). The chain's CDR3 is CASSERRTGGTGELFF. Written as DNA, the CDR3 is TGTGCCAGCAGCGAAAGAAGGACAGGAGGCACCGGGGAGCTGTTTTTT.

The chain is built from TRBV4-1 and TRBJ2-3; TRBD1 agrees at 7 bases. V lost 3 bases to trimming and J lost 5 bases; unmatched junction nucleotides: 11. There are 16 residues in the CDR3. Germline lookup yields CDR1 MGHRA and CDR2 YSYEKL. The CDR3 DNA reads as TGCGCCAGCAGCCACGCGACAGGGACGGGGATAGATACGCAGTATTTT. Residues: CASSHATGTGIDTQYF.

This clonotype is judged large. The rearrangement joins TRBV15 to TRBJ1-2, with D hard to call. The CDR3 is 14 residues long. The V and J ends lost 1 base and 0 bases respectively, with 6 bases between them. Germline CDR1 reads LNHNV; CDR2 reads YYDKDF (reference sequence). CDR3 in amino acids: CATSRAEANYGYTF. CDR3 DNA: TGTGCCACCAGCAGAGCGGAGGCTAACTATGGCTACACCTTC.

Ten or more counts support this clonotype. The gene calls are TRBV18 and TRBJ2-2; 10 bases agree with TRBD2. This CDR3 region has 15 residues. Trimming took 2 bases from V and 4 from J; bases not matched to a gene: 1. Germline loops: CDR1 KGHSH, CDR2 LQKENI. The CDR3 reads CASSPASGGTGELFF. Written as DNA, the CDR3 is TGTGCCAGCTCACCAGCTAGCGGGGGCACCGGGGAGCTGTTTTTT.

This clonotype was seen many times. The chain recombines TRBV6-5 with TRBJ2-3, with 13 nucleotides matching TRBD2. The J segment lost 2 bases and the V segment lost 1 base, leaving 3 bases of the junction unmatched. The CDR3 is made up of 17 amino acids. The germline V gene has CDR1 MNHEY and CDR2 SVGAGI. The CDR3 loop reads CASSYYGTSGATDTQYF. CDR3 bases: TGTGCCAGCAGTTACTATGGGACTAGCGGGGCCACAGATACGCAGTATTTT.

This clonotype is labeled as medium-sized. The chain is built from TRBV4-1 and TRBJ1-2, with TRBD1 as a possible D gene (5 bases). The CDR3 runs 13 residues. CDR1 and CDR2 from the germline V gene are MGHRA and YSYEKL. V gave up 3 bases and J gave up 8 bases, with 13 bases separating them. The CDR3 DNA reads as TGCGCCAGCAGCCAGGGAGGGGTGGAGGGCTACACCTTC. Translated: CASSQGGVEGYTF.

Relative to its sample, this clonotype is medium-sized. The chain employs TRBV15 and TRBJ2-3; no firm D call. V was cut by 0 bases and J by 6 bases, with 7 bases left in between. The CDR3 covers 13 residues. Germline loops: CDR1 LNHNV, CDR2 YYDKDF (reference sequence). As DNA, the CDR3 is TGTGCCACCAGCAGAGATCCTTCGGATACGCAGTATTTT. It is translated as CATSRDPSDTQYF.

In regard to this clonotype: This may stem from a read error, because a much larger clone lies one nucleotide away. The chain joins TRBV29-1 to TRBJ1-1; D is unresolved. Germline CDR1 is SQVTM and CDR2 is ANQGSEA. This CDR3 contains 13 residues. This CDR3 reads CSVEEGMNTGAFF. In DNA, the CDR3 is TGCAGCGTTGAAGAGGGCATGAACACTGGAGCTTTCTTT. The full variable domain, completed using reference TRBV29-1 and TRBJ1-1, is SAVISQKPSRDICQRGTSLTIQCQVDSQVTMMFWYRQQPGQSLTLIATANQGSEATYESGFVIDKFPISRPNLTFSTLTVSNMSPEDSSIYLCSVEEGMNTGAFFGQGTRLTVV.

CDR3 residues: CATRHSNQPQHF. The CDR3 coding sequence is TGTGCCACCAGACATAGCAATCAGCCCCAGCATTTT. The chain has TRBV19 and TRBJ1-5; no firm D call. The CDR3 is 12 residues long. V was trimmed by 10 bases and J by 0 bases, leaving 7 bases between them. The V gene's germline CDR1 is LNHDA and CDR2 SQIVND (reference sequence).

The V and J genes are TRBV25-1 and TRBJ2-7; 8 nucleotides match TRBD1. Trimming removed 2 bases from V and 2 bases from J; junction bases left unmatched: 5. CDR1 and CDR2 from the germline V gene are MGHDK and SYGVNS. The CDR3 sequence is 15 residues long. The CDR3, as DNA: TGTGCCAGCAGTGAAACAGGGGGTGCTACCTACGAGCAGTACTTC. Protein: CASSETGGATYEQYF.

CDR3 amino acids: CASSELPGTRMNTEAFF. The DNA of the CDR3 is TGTGCCAGCAGTGAGCTCCCAGGGACACGTATGAACACTGAAGCTTTCTTT. The V gene is TRBV6-1, the J gene TRBJ1-1, with D possibly being TRBD1 (6 bases). Trimming left V 3 bases short and J 0 bases short, with 17 bases between. The germline CDR1 and CDR2 sequences are MNHNS and SASEGT. The CDR3 loop spans 17 amino acids.

This clonotype came up a few times. A much larger clone differs by one base, so this may be a read error. This chain joins TRBV6-1 and TRBJ2-7, with TRBD1 matching 7 bases. Germline lookup yields CDR1 MNHNS and CDR2 SASEGT. The CDR3 sequence is 15 residues long. The V segment lost 5 bases and the J segment 2 bases; nucleotides outside the gene matches: 9. CDR3 sequence: CASSNHRDSPYEQYF. Written as DNA, the CDR3 is TGTGCCAGCAGTAACCACAGGGACAGTCCCTACGAGCAGTACTTC.

The gene calls are TRBV7-2 and TRBJ1-1; D unclear. The CDR3 sequence is 19 residues long. V dropped 1 base and J dropped 8 bases, with 29 bases sitting between them. Germline-derived CDR1 and CDR2 are SGHTA and FQGNSA. In DNA form, the CDR3 reads TGTGCCAGCAGCTTAGACGGCGGTACGAACACCGGGGAGCTGTTAGAAGCTTTCTTT. It codes for CASSLDGGTNTGELLEAFF. Full variable domain (remainder filled in from reference TRBV7-2 and TRBJ1-1): GAGVSQSPSNKVTEKGKDVELRCDPISGHTALYWYRQSLGQGLEFLIYFQGNSAPDKSGLPSDRFSAERTGGSVSTLTIQRTQQEDSAVYLCASSLDGGTNTGELLEAFFGQGTRLTVV.

This clonotype was counted many times. The chain recombines TRBV7-8 with TRBJ2-7; D is perhaps TRBD1 or TRBD2 (5 bases each). CDR1 and CDR2 from the germline V gene are SGHVS and FQNEAQ. The CDR3 has 16 amino acids. Trimming took 0 bases from V and 2 from J, leaving 14 bases between them. CDR3 DNA: TGTGCCAGCAGCTTAGCCCCTGGGGACGGAACCTACGAGCAGTACTTC. Encoded protein: CASSLAPGDGTYEQYF.

Regarding this clonotype: Relative to the germline gene, one junction end is altered; a read error may explain this. The chain couples TRBV20-1 to TRBJ2-1; 10 bases align to TRBD2. Germline lookup yields CDR1 DFQATT and CDR2 SNEGSKA (reference sequence). The CDR3 runs to 20 residues. This chain's CDR3 is CSARGLGTSVRRVFYNEPFF. CDR3 DNA: TGCAGTGCTAGAGGGCTTGGGACTAGCGTGAGGCGGGTTTTCTACAATGAGCCGTTCTTC.

This clonotype occurred many times. This chain uses TRBV6-2 or TRBV6-3 with TRBJ2-7; 7 bases are shared with TRBD1. The CDR3 runs 14 residues. Germline V CDR1 and CDR2: MNHEY, SVGEGT. The trim removed 8 bases at V and 3 bases at J, leaving 10 bases unmatched. Here the CDR3 DNA reads TGTGCCAGCGGGCAGGGGGAACTCCACTACGAGCAGTACTTC. Translating it yields CASGQGELHYEQYF.

By sample fraction, this clonotype is large (0.1 to 1%). The chain uses TRBV4-1 and TRBJ2-3; the match to TRBD1 covers 10 bases. There are 15 residues in the CDR3. Germline CDR1 reads MGHRA; CDR2 reads YSYEKL. The trim removed 2 bases at V and 7 bases at J, leaving 6 bases unmatched. This CDR3 reads CASSQPRQGAYTQYF. The CDR3 DNA is TGCGCCAGCAGCCAACCTAGACAGGGGGCATATACGCAGTATTTT.

This clonotype was seen only a few times. The rearrangement links TRBV19 to TRBJ2-1; 12 bases are a match to TRBD2. In germline, CDR1 is LNHDA, CDR2 SQIVND (reference sequence). The junction had 2 bases not matched to a gene; V was cut back by 4 bases and J by 7 bases. CDR3 length: 14 residues. The CDR3 is CASSTSGRANEQFF. Here the CDR3 DNA reads TGTGCCAGTAGTACTAGCGGGAGGGCGAATGAGCAGTTCTTC.

This clonotype has more than one count but fewer than ten. J is TRBJ2-3 and V is TRBV5-1, with 7 bases matching TRBD2. This CDR3 region has 14 residues. Germline CDR1 reads SGHRS; CDR2 reads YFSETQ. The V gene end was trimmed by 2 bases and the J gene end by 4 bases; junction bases not matched to a gene: 4. The DNA of the CDR3 is TGCGCCAGCAGCTTAGCGGGGAACGCAGATACGCAGTATTTT. It is translated as CASSLAGNADTQYF.